This TCR beta chain is from a study of Ad26.COV2.S vaccination and SARS-CoV-2 variants. For the study at large: Intramuscular Ad26.COV2.S at 5x10^10 or 1x10^11 viral particles. Whole-study results and caveats: Those who received vaccine or placebo ended up with similar non-spike TCR breadth. From the TCR breadth and depth analyses, total T cell responses may have been underestimated.

Documented treatment: over 15 received Ad26.COV2.S at low or high dose, single or two shots; about 5 received placebo; per-sample allocation not given. Each sample was drawn 63 days after the first injection (of vaccine or placebo). This person who donated was an adult of 18-55 years in Boston. The germline V gene encodes CDR1 SGHVS and CDR2 FNYEAQ. Deletions cut 5 bases from V and 7 bases from J, with 17 bases between. CDR3 length: 15 residues. In the case of this clone: Its antigen is not known.

TCRdb keeps only in-frame clones here, not all; method: immunoSEQ multiplex PCR. The table lists fewer than 400,000 clones, roughly nine tenths of them singletons. This TCR was recovered from a person between 18 and 60 years old who received the Ad26.COV2.S COVID-19 vaccine or a placebo. Sequences were derived from peripheral blood, sampled in a trial of Ad26.COV2.S vaccine versus placebo. This chain links TRBV7-6 with TRBJ1-4; D is unresolved. This CDR3 reads CASSTSAGILEKLFF. CDR3 DNA: TGTGCCAGCAGCACATCGGCTGGGATCCTTGAAAAACTGTTTTTT.